Described below is a single T cell receptor (beta chain) sequence and its context. Germline V gene sequence: CDR1 SEHNR, CDR2 FQNEAQ (reference sequence). This CDR3 has 16 residues. V lost 5 bases and J 4 bases, leaving 18 bases between the germline ends. This entry comes from a study of blood T cell repertoires in COVID-19. In the authors' workflow: Researchers report that nucleated cell counts were estimated from reference gene primer amplification. This table comes from immunoSEQ multiplex PCR, and its TCRdb copy is limited to in-frame clones, with some not included. The V and J calls and the clone size are those of that table, but D and trimming were determined from the DNA. This sample yields about 110,000 clones, of which 80% to 90% are seen a single time; about 34% belongs to the top ten.

J is TRBJ1-5 and V is TRBV7-9; D is undetermined. The TCR comes from a woman older than 75 with acute or convalescent COVID-19. Sequencing was done on a sample of peripheral blood. CDR3 loop: CASSLPREGCNQPQHF. The CDR3 region has the DNA TGTGCCAGCAGCCTCCCCCGAGAGGGCTGTAATCAGCCCCAGCATTTT.